This TCR beta chain was sequenced for a study of control samples from healthy donors and cancer patients. The CDR3 has 12 amino acids. CDR1 is MNHEY and CDR2 is SVGEGT in the germline V gene. V lost 2 bases, J lost 8 bases, and 8 bases lay in between. Data came from immunoSEQ multiplex PCR; TCRdb stores just in-frame clones and leaves some out. Of about 100,000 clones listed, over 75% were seen once; the top ten hold 18%. The TCR originated in a woman aged 45-65 years in good health. The rearrangement uses TRBV6-2 or TRBV6-3 and TRBJ2-3, with D unclear. The specimen was blood. CDR3 sequence (DNA): TGTGCCAGCAGTTACCTTAGGAGTACGCAGTATTTT. Amino acids: CASSYLRSTQYF.